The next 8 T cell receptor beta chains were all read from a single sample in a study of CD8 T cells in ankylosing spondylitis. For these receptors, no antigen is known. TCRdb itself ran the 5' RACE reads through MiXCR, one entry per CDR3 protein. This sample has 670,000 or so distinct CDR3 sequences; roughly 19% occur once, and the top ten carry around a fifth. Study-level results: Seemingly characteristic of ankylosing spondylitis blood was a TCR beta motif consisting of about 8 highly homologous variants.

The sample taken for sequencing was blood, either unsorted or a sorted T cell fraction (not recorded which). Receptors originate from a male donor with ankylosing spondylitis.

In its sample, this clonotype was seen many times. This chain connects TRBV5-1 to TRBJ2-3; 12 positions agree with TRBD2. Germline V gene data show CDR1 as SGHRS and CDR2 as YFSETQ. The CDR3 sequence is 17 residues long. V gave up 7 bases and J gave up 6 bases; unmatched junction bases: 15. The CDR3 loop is CASGQSSGGAITDTQYF. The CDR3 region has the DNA TGCGCCAGCGGTCAATCTAGCGGGGGGGCCATCACGGATACGCAGTATTTT.

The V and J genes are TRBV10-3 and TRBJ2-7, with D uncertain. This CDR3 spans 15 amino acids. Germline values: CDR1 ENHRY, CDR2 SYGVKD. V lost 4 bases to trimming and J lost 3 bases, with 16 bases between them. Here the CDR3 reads CAISGQTDLDYEQYF. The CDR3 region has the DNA TGTGCCATCAGTGGTCAGACGGACCTTGACTACGAGCAGTACTTC.

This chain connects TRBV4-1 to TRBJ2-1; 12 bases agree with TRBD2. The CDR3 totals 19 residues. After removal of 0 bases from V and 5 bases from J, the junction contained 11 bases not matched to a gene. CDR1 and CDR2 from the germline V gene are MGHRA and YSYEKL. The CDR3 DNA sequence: TGCGCCAGCAGCCAAGATCTTTTGCTAGCGGGGGGGAGAGACAATGAGCAGTTCTTC. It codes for CASSQDLLLAGGRDNEQFF.

The CDR3 bases are TGTGCCAGCAGTTACGGGGGGCGAGAAAGAGAGCAGTACTTC. This gives the protein CASSYGGREREQYF. This chain connects TRBV6-5 to TRBJ2-7, with D perhaps TRBD1 or TRBD2 (6 bases each). Trimming removed 2 bases from V and 7 bases from J, with 15 bases in between. The CDR3 sequence is 14 residues long. Germline CDR1 MNHEY, CDR2 SVGAGI.

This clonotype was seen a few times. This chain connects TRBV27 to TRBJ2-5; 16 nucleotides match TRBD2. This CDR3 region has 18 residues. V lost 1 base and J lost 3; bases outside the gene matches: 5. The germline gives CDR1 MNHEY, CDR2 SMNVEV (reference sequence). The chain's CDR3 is CASSLWGLAGGPEETQYF. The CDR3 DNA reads TGTGCCAGCAGTTTATGGGGACTAGCGGGGGGGCCAGAAGAGACCCAGTACTTC.

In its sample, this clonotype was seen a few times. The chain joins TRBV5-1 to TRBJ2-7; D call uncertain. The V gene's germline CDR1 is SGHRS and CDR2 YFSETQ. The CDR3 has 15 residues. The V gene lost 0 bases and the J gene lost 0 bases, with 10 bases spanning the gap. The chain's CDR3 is CASSLAESPSYEQYF. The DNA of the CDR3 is TGCGCCAGCAGCTTGGCAGAGTCCCCCTCCTACGAGCAGTACTTC.

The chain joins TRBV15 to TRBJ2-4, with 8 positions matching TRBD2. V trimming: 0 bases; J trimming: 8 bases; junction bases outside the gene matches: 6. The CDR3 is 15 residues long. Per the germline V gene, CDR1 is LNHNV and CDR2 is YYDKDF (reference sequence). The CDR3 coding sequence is TGTGCCACCAGCAGAGATGCGGGGGGTGGGGACATTCAGTACTTC. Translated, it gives CATSRDAGGGDIQYF.

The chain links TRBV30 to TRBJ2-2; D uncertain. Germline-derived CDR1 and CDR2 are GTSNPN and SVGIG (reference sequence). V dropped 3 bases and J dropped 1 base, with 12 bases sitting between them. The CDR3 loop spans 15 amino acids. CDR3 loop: CAWRGSSGNTGELFF. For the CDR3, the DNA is TGTGCCTGGAGGGGGTCATCGGGGAACACCGGGGAGCTGTTTTTT.